One sample yielded the 24 T cell receptor beta chains listed below, sequenced in a study of OX40 agonist ivuxolimab in advanced cancers. TCRdb keeps only in-frame clones here, not all; method: immunoSEQ multiplex PCR. The sample shows around 30,000 clones, roughly 89% of them seen only once. Sequenced material: CD4+ or CD8+ T cells sorted from blood, taken in a trial of the OX40 agonist ivuxolimab. The receptor set was obtained from an adult with an advanced solid tumor such as melanoma, head and neck, liver or kidney cancer.

The V gene is TRBV9, the J gene TRBJ2-5, with 7 bases fitting TRBD1. The end of the DNA aligns better with TRBJ2-7, so the J call may be wrong. The germline V gene encodes CDR1 SGDLS and CDR2 YYNGEE. This CDR3 is 14 amino acids long. The CDR3 DNA reads as TGTGCCAGCAGCCCAGGGGGTTTCGGGCACGAGCAGTACTTC. Encoded protein: CASSPGGFGHEQYF.

The chain recombines TRBV29-1 with TRBJ1-2, with a possible D match to TRBD1 (5 bases). The CDR3 has 15 amino acids. The ends were cut back, 3 bases at V and 3 bases at J, with 17 bases in the middle. The germline V gene has CDR1 SQVTM and CDR2 ANQGSEA. CDR3 DNA sequence: TGCAGCGTTGATCAGCAGGGTGGTGAAGACTATGGCTACACCTTC. It is translated as CSVDQQGGEDYGYTF.

This clone appeared a single time. The chain joins TRBV4-1 to TRBJ1-4; 9 bases are a match to TRBD1. Trimming cost V 0 bases and J 5 bases; bases outside gene matches: 7. The germline gives CDR1 MGHRA, CDR2 YSYEKL. CDR3 length equals 17 residues. The CDR3 spells CASSQDPTTGGNEKLFF. CDR3 bases: TGCGCCAGCAGCCAAGATCCGACGACAGGGGGGAATGAAAAACTGTTTTTT.

The chain links TRBV25-1 to TRBJ2-1; D possibly uses TRBD1 or TRBD2 (5 bases each). Germline CDR1 MGHDK, CDR2 SYGVNS. The germline V and J ends were trimmed by 8 bases and 4 bases, with 18 bases remaining between them. The CDR3 is made up of 15 amino acids. CDR3 region: CASQKQDWPYNEQFF. CDR3 in DNA: TGTGCCAGCCAGAAACAGGACTGGCCATACAATGAGCAGTTCTTC.

This clone has more than one count but fewer than ten. The chain combines TRBV11-3 with TRBJ2-7; 7 bases match TRBD1. The length of the CDR3 is 16 residues. Germline CDR1 reads SGHNT; CDR2 reads YENEEA. The V segment lost 6 bases and the J segment 0 bases; nucleotides outside the gene matches: 11. The CDR3 is CASRTRQGSSSYEQYF. The CDR3, as DNA: TGTGCCAGCAGGACCCGACAGGGTTCAAGCTCCTACGAGCAGTACTTC.

V is TRBV19 and J is TRBJ2-7; no clear D gene. CDR1 is LNHDA, CDR2 SQIVND, per germline (reference sequence). CDR3 length: 14 residues. V was cut by 5 bases and J by 2 bases, with 13 bases left in between. In DNA, the CDR3 is TGTGCCAGTAGTCCCAGACGCCCGGCCTACGAGCAGTACTTC. This encodes CASSPRRPAYEQYF.

The gene calls are TRBV15 and TRBJ2-1; TRBD1 agrees at 7 bases. Germline CDR1 and CDR2: LNHNV and YYDKDF (reference sequence). The junction had 5 bases not matched to a gene; V was cut back by 5 bases and J by 10 bases. There are 12 residues in the CDR3. The CDR3: CATSGRGGEQFF. The CDR3 DNA reads TGTGCCACCAGCGGAAGAGGGGGCGAGCAGTTCTTC.

The chain carries TRBV5-4 and TRBJ2-3, with 10 nucleotides matching TRBD2. V shed 5 bases, J shed 6 bases, and the junction held 9 bases outside the gene matches. This CDR3 has 15 residues. CDR1 is SGHNT and CDR2 is YYREEE in the germline V gene (reference sequence). CDR3 in DNA: TGTGCCAGCAGTTCGGTCGGTAGCGGGAGGGATACGCAGTATTTT. This codes for CASSSVGSGRDTQYF.

The V call is TRBV11-2, the J call TRBJ2-7; 8 nucleotides line up with TRBD2. The germline gives CDR1 SGHAT, CDR2 FQNNGV. The trim removed 1 base at V and 2 bases at J, leaving 7 bases unmatched. The CDR3 is 16 amino acids. The CDR3 spells CASSLVTGTRAYEQYF. DNA for the CDR3: TGTGCCAGCAGCTTAGTTACCGGGACTAGGGCCTACGAGCAGTACTTC.

The chain couples TRBV7-8 to TRBJ2-7; D not certain. The CDR3 consists of 11 residues. V lost 5 bases, J lost 4 bases, and 6 bases lay in between. CDR1 and CDR2 (germline): SGHVS, FQNEAQ. Here the CDR3 reads CASSRTYEQYF. The CDR3 DNA is TGTGCCAGCAGCCGAACTTACGAGCAGTACTTC.

This rearrangement joins TRBV19 to TRBJ1-5; 10 nucleotides agree with TRBD1. In germline, CDR1 is LNHDA, CDR2 SQIVND (reference sequence). CDR3 length: 15 residues. J lost 3 bases, V lost 3 bases, and 2 bases had no gene match. The CDR3 loop reads CASSMGQGYNQPQHF. The CDR3 DNA reads TGTGCCAGTAGTATGGGACAGGGGTACAATCAGCCCCAGCATTTT.

The chain carries TRBV27 and TRBJ2-7, with a possible D match to TRBD2 (5 bases). The CDR3 consists of 13 residues. The germline gives CDR1 MNHEY, CDR2 SMNVEV (reference sequence). Trimming pared 5 bases from V and 4 bases from J, leaving 12 bases between. CDR3 nucleotides: TGTGCCAGCAGTCCACGGGGTGGGTACGAGCAGTACTTC. Its protein product is CASSPRGGYEQYF.

This clone was seen more than once but under ten times. This chain joins TRBV10-2 and TRBJ2-7, with 8 bases lining up with TRBD1. The germline CDR1 and CDR2 sequences are WSHSY and SAAADI. This CDR3 contains 12 residues. The trim removed 10 bases at V and 2 bases at J, leaving 4 bases unmatched. The CDR3 region has the DNA TGCGCCACCGGGACAGGAACCTACGAGCAGTACTTC. Translation gives CATGTGTYEQYF.

The rearrangement uses TRBV11-2 and TRBJ2-5; TRBD2 agrees at 11 bases. This CDR3 has 17 amino acids. V was pared by 5 bases and J by 5 bases, with 13 bases of the junction left unmatched. Germline CDR1 reads SGHAT; CDR2 reads FQNNGV. The CDR3 DNA reads TGTGCCAGCAGCCCCGTGGGGACTAGCGGTCTGGTCGAGACCCAGTACTTC. Protein product: CASSPVGTSGLVETQYF.

This clone occurred once. The V call is TRBV7-6, the J call TRBJ2-7; TRBD1 might be the D (6 bases). Per the germline V gene, CDR1 is SGHVS and CDR2 is FNYEAQ. The CDR3 covers 12 residues. With 6 bases removed from V and 6 bases from J, the gap between germline ends came to 12 bases. CDR3 residues: CASRDTGTEQYF. The CDR3 coding sequence is TGTGCCAGCAGAGACACAGGGACCGAGCAGTACTTC.

This clone was seen only once. V and J are TRBV15 and TRBJ1-5, with TRBD1 as a possible D gene (6 bases). V dropped 1 base and J dropped 6 bases, with 10 bases sitting between them. Germline CDR1 is LNHNV and CDR2 is YYDKDF (reference sequence). The CDR3 is 14 amino acids. CDR3 DNA: TGTGCCACCAGCAGAGTGGCAGGGGCTCAGCCCCAGCATTTT. It translates to CATSRVAGAQPQHF. Full variable domain (outside the CDR3, taken from reference TRBV15 and TRBJ1-5): DAMVIQNPRYQVTQFGKPVTLSCSQTLNHNVMYWYQQKSSQAPKLLFHYYDKDFNNEADTPDNFQSRRPNTSFCFLDIRSPGLGDTAMYLCATSRVAGAQPQHFGDGTRLSIL.

As concerns this clone: Sequence at one end of the junction differs from germline and may be a read error. At the DNA level, this CDR3 is encoded by other sequences in the same sample as well. This rearrangement joins TRBV10-2 to TRBJ2-7; D not resolved. The CDR3 has 11 residues. The germline V gene encodes CDR1 WSHSY and CDR2 SAAADI. In DNA, the CDR3 is TGTGCCAGCAGTGCCTCCTACGAGCAGTACTTC. Translated, it gives CASSASYEQYF.

The rearrangement links TRBV19 to TRBJ2-7; D is possibly TRBD1 or TRBD2 (5 bases each). Germline-derived CDR1 and CDR2 are LNHDA and SQIVND (reference sequence). The CDR3 runs 15 residues. V lost 5 bases and J lost 4, with 18 bases in between. The CDR3 sequence is CASSPFLEGRYEQYF. The CDR3 DNA reads as TGTGCCAGTAGTCCTTTTCTCGAGGGGCGTTACGAGCAGTACTTC.

This rearrangement joins TRBV19 to TRBJ2-1; D remains unclear. Germline V CDR1 and CDR2: LNHDA, SQIVND (reference sequence). V lost 9 bases and J lost 0, with 12 bases in between. The CDR3 totals 14 residues. The CDR3 DNA sequence: TGTGCCAGCCCCTCGCTCCTCTCCTACAATGAGCAGTTCTTC. Its translation: CASPSLLSYNEQFF.

The CDR3 DNA reads as TGTGCCAGCAGTAAAAATTCCGGGACAGCAAGAAATCAGCCCCAGCATTTT. This sequence encodes CASSKNSGTARNQPQHF. This chain uses TRBV27 with TRBJ1-5; 7 nucleotides match TRBD1. The CDR3 has 17 amino acids. Germline V gene lookup returns CDR1 MNHEY and CDR2 SMNVEV (reference sequence). Trimming cost V 5 bases and J 4 bases; bases outside gene matches: 14.

The chain recombines TRBV9 with TRBJ2-1; 7 bases fit TRBD2. Trimming cost V 2 bases and J 7 bases; bases outside gene matches: 6. Germline V gene data show CDR1 as SGDLS and CDR2 as YYNGEE. The CDR3 spans 14 residues. The CDR3 sequence: CASSVAGVGNEQFF. In nucleotides, the CDR3 is TGTGCCAGCAGCGTGGCGGGAGTTGGTAATGAGCAGTTCTTC. The full variable domain, in which reference TRBV9 and TRBJ2-1 provide the parts outside the CDR3, is DSGVTQTPKHLITATGQRVTLRCSPRSGDLSVYWYQQSLDQGLQFLIQYYNGEERAKGNILERFSAQQFPDLHSELNLSSLELGDSALYFCASSVAGVGNEQFFGPGTRLTVL.

The chain links TRBV27 to TRBJ2-5; no reliable D call. This CDR3 is 13 amino acids long. Germline V lookup: CDR1 MNHEY, CDR2 SMNVEV (reference sequence). The ends were cut back, 3 bases at V and 0 bases at J, with 5 bases in the middle. The CDR3 reads CASSLGYQETQYF. Written as DNA, the CDR3 is TGTGCCAGCAGTTTGGGGTACCAAGAGACCCAGTACTTC.

The chain employs TRBV29-1 and TRBJ2-2; D call uncertain. Trimming stripped 4 bases from V and 1 base from J, with 7 bases between. This CDR3 has 13 amino acids. Germline V gene lookup returns CDR1 SQVTM and CDR2 ANQGSEA. CDR3 DNA sequence: TGCAGCGTTGGTGATGGGAACACCGGGGAGCTGTTTTTT. Amino acid sequence: CSVGDGNTGELFF.

The J gene is TRBJ2-1, the V gene TRBV19, with D possibly TRBD1 on 5 matching bases. V was pared by 7 bases and J by 0 bases, with 13 bases between. Germline CDR1 reads LNHDA; CDR2 reads SQIVND (reference sequence). This CDR3 region has 15 residues. The CDR3 protein is CASKQGRGSYNEQFF. CDR3 DNA: TGTGCCAGTAAGCAGGGTCGAGGCTCCTACAATGAGCAGTTCTTC.